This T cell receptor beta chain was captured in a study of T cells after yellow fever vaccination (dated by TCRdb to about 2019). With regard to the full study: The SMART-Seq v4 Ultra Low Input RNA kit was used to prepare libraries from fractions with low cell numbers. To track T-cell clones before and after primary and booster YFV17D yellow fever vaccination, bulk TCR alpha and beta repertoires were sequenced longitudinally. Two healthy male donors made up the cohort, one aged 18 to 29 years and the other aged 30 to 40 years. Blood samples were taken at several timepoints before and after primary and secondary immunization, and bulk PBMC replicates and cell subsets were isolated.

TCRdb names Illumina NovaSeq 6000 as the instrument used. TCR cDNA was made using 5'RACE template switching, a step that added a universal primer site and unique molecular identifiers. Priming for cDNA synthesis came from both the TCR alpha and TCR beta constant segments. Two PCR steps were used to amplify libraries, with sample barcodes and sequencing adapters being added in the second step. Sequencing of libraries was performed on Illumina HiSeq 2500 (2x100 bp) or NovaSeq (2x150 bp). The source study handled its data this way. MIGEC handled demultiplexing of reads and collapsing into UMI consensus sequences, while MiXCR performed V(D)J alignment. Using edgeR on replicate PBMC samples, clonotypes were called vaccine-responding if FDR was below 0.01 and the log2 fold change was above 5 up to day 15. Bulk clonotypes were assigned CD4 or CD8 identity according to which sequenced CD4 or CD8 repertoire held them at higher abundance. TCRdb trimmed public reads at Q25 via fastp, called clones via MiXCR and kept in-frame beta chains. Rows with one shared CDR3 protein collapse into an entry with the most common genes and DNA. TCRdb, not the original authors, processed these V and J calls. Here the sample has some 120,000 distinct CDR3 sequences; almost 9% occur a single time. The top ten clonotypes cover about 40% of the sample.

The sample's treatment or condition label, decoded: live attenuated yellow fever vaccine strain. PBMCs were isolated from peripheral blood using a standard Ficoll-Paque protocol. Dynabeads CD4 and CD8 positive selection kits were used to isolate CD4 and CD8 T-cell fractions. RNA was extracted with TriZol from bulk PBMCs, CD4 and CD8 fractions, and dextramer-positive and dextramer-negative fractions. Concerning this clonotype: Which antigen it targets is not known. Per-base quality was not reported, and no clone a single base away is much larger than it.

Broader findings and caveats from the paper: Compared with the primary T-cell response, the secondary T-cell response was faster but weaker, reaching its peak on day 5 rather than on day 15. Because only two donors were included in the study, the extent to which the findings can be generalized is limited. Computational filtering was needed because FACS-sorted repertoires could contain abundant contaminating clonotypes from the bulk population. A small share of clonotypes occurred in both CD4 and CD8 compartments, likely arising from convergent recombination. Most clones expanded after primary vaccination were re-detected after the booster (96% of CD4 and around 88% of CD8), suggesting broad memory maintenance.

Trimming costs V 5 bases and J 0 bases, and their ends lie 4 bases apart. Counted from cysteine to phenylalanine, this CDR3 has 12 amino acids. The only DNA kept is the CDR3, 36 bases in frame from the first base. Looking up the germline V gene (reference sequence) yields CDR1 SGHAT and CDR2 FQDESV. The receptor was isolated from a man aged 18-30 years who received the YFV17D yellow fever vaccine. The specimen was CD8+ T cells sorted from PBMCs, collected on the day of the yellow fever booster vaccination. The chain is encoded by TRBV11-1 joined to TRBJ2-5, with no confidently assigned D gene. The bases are TGTGCCAGCAGCCCCAACCAAGAGACCCAGTACTTC. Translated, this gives CASSPNQETQYF.